The clone carrying this TCR beta chain was picked up a small number of times. The source of the sample is a study of blood T cell repertoires in COVID-19. The CDR3 contains 15 residues. Germline V gene sequence: CDR1 LNHDA, CDR2 SQIVND (reference sequence). J gave up 2 bases and V 1 base, and 4 bases lay outside the gene matches. How the authors handled the data: Amplified reference gene primers provided the basis for estimating nucleated cell counts. Sequencing used immunoSEQ multiplex PCR; TCRdb keeps in-frame clones, though not all of them. Clonal size and the V and J genes are those of that table, whereas D and trimming came from the DNA. The table lists around 220,000 clones, 88% of them singletons, with about 2.1% in the top ten.

This receptor was identified in a woman in her forties who had recovered from COVID-19. The chain carries TRBV19 and TRBJ1-1, with 7 bases fitting TRBD1. Sequencing input: peripheral blood. The CDR3 DNA reads TGTGCCAGTAGTATAGGCGACAGGGTAAACACTGAAGCTTTCTTT. Translating it yields CASSIGDRVNTEAFF.